The entry that follows covers one TCR beta chain sequence. Antigen unknown. This sample's TCRbeta library carried unique molecular identifier barcodes. One entry per CDR3 protein results from TCRdb running MiXCR on the PCR reads. The sample includes 780,000 or so distinct CDR3 sequences, 15% to 20% seen only once; the top ten take about 4.6%. The source of the sample is a study of T-cell reconstitution after alpha-beta-depleted transplantation in children. General study findings and limits: Several hundred expanded graft clones reportedly supplied alpha-beta T cells about two months after transplant. When one year had passed after transplant, most T-cell counts and diversity came from newly produced T cells.

The material sequenced was PBMCs, mostly from graft donor cells, taken 360 days after TCRalphabeta/CD19-depleted stem cell transplant. This clonotype was sampled from a male patient younger than 18 who had a stem cell transplant for acute lymphoblastic leukemia, so the T cells may come from the graft donor.

CDR3: CATSRGAGGTYNEQFF. CDR3 sequence (DNA): TGTGCCACCAGCAGAGGAGCGGGAGGGACCTACAATGAGCAGTTCTTC. The rearrangement uses TRBV15 and TRBJ2-1; 10 positions agree with TRBD2. The germline CDR1 and CDR2 sequences are LNHNV and YYDKDF (reference sequence). The CDR3 covers 16 residues. V shed 1 base and J 2 bases; nucleotides not matched to a gene: 2.